This TCR beta chain came from a study of PD-1 blockade in classical Hodgkin lymphoma. A note on this clone: What it binds is not known.

Between the trimmed V and J ends, which lost 3 bases and 7 bases, there was a span of 12 bases. Germline assignment: CDR1 GTSNPN and CDR2 SVGIG (reference sequence). The CDR3 has 13 amino acids. The time point: cycle 4 day 1 (C4D1), after less than seven weeks of nivolumab. Every patient had relapsed following autologous stem cell transplantation, and cohorts differed in brentuximab vedotin exposure. Thawed PBMCs underwent magnetic negative selection to yield purified CD4+ T cells. The table came from immunoSEQ multiplex PCR; TCRdb's copy has only in-frame clones and leaves some out. The repertoire includes some 9,100 clones, approximately 83% of them detected once, and approximately 1.6% sits in the top ten. Study-level findings and limits: The study reported lower baseline TCR diversity in newly diagnosed patients than in healthy donors. CD4+ TCR diversity, unlike CD8+, climbed significantly by C4D1.

The input for sequencing was CD4+ T cells from blood, taken before the fourth cycle of nivolumab. The rearrangement uses TRBV30 and TRBJ1-4; possibly TRBD1 for D (5 bases). This sequence originates from a human donor with classical Hodgkin lymphoma. The CDR3 region is CAWRGGGGEKLFF. CDR3 nucleotide sequence: TGTGCCTGGAGGGGTGGTGGGGGTGAAAAACTGTTTTTT.